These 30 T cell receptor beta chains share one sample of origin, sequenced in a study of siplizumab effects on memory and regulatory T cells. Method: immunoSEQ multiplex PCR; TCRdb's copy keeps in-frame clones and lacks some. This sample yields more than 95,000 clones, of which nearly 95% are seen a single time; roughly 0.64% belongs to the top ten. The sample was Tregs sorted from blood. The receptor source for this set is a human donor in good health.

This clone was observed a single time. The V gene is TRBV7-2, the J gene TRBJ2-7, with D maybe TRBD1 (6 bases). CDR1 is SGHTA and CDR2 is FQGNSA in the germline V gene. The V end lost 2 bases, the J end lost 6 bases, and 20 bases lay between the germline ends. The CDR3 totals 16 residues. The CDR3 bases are TGTGCCAGCAGCTTAATACTCTTACAGGGTGGTGGCGAGCAGTACTTC. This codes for CASSLILLQGGGEQYF. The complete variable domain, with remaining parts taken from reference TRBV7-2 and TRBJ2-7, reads GAGVSQSPSNKVTEKGKDVELRCDPISGHTALYWYRQSLGQGLEFLIYFQGNSAPDKSGLPSDRFSAERTGGSVSTLTIQRTQQEDSAVYLCASSLILLQGGGEQYFGPGTRLTVT.

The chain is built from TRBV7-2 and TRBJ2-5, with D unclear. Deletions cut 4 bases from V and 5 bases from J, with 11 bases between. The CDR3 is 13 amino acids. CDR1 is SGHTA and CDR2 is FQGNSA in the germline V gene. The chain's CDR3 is CASSSSPGETQYF. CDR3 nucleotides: TGTGCCAGCAGCTCCTCGCCTGGGGAGACCCAGTACTTC.

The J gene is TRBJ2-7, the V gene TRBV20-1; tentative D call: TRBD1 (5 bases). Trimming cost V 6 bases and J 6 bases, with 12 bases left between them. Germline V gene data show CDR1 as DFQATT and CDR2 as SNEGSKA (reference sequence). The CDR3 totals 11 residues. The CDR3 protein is CSAPRGSEQYF. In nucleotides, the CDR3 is TGCAGTGCGCCAAGGGGTTCCGAGCAGTACTTC.

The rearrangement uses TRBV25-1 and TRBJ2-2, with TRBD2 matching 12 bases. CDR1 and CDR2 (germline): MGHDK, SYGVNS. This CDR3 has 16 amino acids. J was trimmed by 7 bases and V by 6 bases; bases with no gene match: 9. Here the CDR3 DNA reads TGTGCCAGCAGCGATTCTAGCGGGAGGGCCATCGGGGAGCTGTTTTTT. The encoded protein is CASSDSSGRAIGELFF.

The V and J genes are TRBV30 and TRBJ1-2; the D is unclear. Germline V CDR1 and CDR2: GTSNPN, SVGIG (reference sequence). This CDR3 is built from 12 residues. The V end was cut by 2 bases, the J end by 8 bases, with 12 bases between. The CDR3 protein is CAWSREGRGYTF. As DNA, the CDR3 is TGTGCCTGGAGTCGAGAGGGTAGGGGCTACACCTTC.

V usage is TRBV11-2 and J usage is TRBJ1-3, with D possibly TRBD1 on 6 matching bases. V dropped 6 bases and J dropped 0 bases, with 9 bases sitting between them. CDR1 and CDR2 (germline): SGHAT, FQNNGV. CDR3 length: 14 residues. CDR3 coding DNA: TGTGCCAGCAGAGCGACAGGCTCTGGAAACACCATATATTTT. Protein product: CASRATGSGNTIYF.

This CDR3 is CASSPSIAYEQYF. DNA of the CDR3: TGTGCCAGCTCACCTTCAATCGCCTACGAGCAGTACTTC. The chain joins TRBV18 to TRBJ2-7; D call uncertain. Germline CDR1 is KGHSH and CDR2 is LQKENI. The V gene lost 3 bases and the J gene lost 2 bases, with 8 bases spanning the gap. The length of the CDR3 is 13 residues.

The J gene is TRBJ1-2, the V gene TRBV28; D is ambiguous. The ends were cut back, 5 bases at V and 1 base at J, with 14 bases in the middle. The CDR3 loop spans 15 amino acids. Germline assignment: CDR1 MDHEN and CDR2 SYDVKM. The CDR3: CASSIPRTLNYGYTF. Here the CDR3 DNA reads TGTGCCAGCAGTATCCCCCGGACCCTTAACTATGGCTACACCTTC.

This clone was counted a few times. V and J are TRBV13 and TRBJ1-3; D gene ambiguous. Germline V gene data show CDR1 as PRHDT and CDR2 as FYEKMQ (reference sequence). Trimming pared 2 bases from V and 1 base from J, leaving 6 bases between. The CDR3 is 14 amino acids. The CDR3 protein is CASSLYGSGNTIYF. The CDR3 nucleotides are TGTGCCAGCAGCTTATACGGGTCTGGAAACACCATATATTTT.

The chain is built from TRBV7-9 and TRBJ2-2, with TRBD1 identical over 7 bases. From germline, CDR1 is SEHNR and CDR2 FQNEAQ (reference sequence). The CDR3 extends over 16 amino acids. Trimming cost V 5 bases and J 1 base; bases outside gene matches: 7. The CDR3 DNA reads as TGTGCCAGCAGCGGTACCGGGACAGAGAACACCGGGGAGCTGTTTTTT. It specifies CASSGTGTENTGELFF.

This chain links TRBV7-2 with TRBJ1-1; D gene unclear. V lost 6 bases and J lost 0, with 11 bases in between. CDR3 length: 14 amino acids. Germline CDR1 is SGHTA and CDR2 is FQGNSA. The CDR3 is CASSPTRVNTEAFF. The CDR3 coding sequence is TGTGCCAGCAGTCCAACAAGGGTGAACACTGAAGCTTTCTTT.

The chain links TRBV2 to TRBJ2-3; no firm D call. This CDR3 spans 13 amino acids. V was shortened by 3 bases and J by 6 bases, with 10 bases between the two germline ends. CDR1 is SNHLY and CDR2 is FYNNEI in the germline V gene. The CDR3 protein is CASSEMLSDTQYF. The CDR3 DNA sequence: TGTGCCAGCAGTGAGATGTTATCGGATACGCAGTATTTT.

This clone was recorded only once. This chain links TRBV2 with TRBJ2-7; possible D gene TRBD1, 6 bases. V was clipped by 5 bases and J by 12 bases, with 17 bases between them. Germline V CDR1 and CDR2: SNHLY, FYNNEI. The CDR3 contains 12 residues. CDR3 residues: CASSLQGYRPYF. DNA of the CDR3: TGTGCCAGCAGTTTACAGGGTTATCGTCCGTACTTC. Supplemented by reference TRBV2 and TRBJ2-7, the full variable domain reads EPEVTQTPSHQVTQMGQEVILRCVPISNHLYFYWYRQILGQKVEFLVSFYNNEISEKSEIFDDQFSVERPDGSNFTLKIRSTKLEDSAMYFCASSLQGYRPYFGPGTRLTVT.

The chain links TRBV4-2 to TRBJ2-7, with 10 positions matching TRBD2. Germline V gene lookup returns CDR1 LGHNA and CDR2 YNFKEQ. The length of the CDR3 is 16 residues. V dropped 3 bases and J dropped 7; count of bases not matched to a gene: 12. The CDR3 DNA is TGTGCCAGCAGCCAGGGTCCAAGCGGGGGGGGAGGAGAGCAGTACTTC. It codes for CASSQGPSGGGGEQYF.

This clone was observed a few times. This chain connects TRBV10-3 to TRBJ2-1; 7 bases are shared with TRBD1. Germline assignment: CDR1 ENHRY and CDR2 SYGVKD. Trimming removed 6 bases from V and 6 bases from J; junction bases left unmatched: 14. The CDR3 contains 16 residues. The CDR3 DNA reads TGTGCCATCAGCGGGAAGGAGAGGACAGGCCTCAATGAGCAGTTCTTC. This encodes CAISGKERTGLNEQFF.

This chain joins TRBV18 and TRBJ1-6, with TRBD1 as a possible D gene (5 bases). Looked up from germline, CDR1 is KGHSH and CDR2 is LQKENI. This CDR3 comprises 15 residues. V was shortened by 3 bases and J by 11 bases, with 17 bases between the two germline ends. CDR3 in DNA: TGTGCCAGCTCACCCCAGGGAGGGGTGGGGACACCCCTCCACTTT. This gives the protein CASSPQGGVGTPLHF.

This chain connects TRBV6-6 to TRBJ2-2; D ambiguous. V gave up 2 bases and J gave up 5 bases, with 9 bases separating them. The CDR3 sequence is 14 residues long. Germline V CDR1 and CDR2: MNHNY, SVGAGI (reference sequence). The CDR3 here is CASSYQGPTGELFF. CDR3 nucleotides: TGTGCCAGCAGTTACCAAGGACCAACCGGGGAGCTGTTTTTT.

The CDR3 DNA is TGTGCCAGCAGCTTCACAGGGGGCGTTGAAGCTTTCTTT. Amino acid sequence: CASSFTGGVEAFF. The rearrangement uses TRBV11-2 and TRBJ1-1; 9 bases fit TRBD1. The CDR3 covers 13 residues. V gave up 3 bases and J gave up 7 bases; unmatched junction bases: 3. CDR1 SGHAT and CDR2 FQNNGV come from the germline V gene. The whole variable domain, filled in from reference TRBV11-2 and TRBJ1-1, reads EAGVAQSPRYKIIEKRQSVAFWCNPISGHATLYWYQQILGQGPKLLIQFQNNGVVDDSQLPKDRFSAERLKGVDSTLKIQPAKLEDSAVYLCASSFTGGVEAFFGQGTRLTVV.

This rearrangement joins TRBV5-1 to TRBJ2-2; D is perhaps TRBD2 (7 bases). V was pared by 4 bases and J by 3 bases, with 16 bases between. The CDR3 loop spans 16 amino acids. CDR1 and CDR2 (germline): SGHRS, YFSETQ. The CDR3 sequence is CASSQRGGGYTGELFF. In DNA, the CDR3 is TGCGCCAGCAGCCAACGAGGCGGGGGCTACACCGGGGAGCTGTTTTTT.

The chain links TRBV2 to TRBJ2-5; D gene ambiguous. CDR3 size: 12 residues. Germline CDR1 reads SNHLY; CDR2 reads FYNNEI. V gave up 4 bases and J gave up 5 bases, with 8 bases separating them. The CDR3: CASSVLEETQYF. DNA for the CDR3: TGTGCCAGCAGTGTTTTGGAGGAGACCCAGTACTTC.

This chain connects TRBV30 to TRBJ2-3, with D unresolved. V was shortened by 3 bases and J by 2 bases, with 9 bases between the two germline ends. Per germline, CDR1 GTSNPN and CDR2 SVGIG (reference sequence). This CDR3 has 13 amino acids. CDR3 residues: CAWRPANTDTQYF. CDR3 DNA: TGTGCCTGGAGGCCCGCGAACACAGATACGCAGTATTTT.

This chain's CDR3 is CASSPGHPGNTIYF. CDR3 bases: TGTGCCAGTAGTCCGGGACACCCAGGAAACACCATATATTTT. This rearrangement joins TRBV19 to TRBJ1-3; perhaps TRBD1 as D (6 bases). The CDR3 length is 14 residues. Germline CDR1 LNHDA, CDR2 SQIVND (reference sequence). Trimming pared 5 bases from V and 4 bases from J, leaving 12 bases between.

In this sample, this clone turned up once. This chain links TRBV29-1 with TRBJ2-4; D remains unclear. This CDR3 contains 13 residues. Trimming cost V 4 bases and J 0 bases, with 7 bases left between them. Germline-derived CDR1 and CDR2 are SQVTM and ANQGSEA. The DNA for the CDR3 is TGCAGCGTTGGACGTGGAGCCAAAAACATTCAGTACTTC. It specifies CSVGRGAKNIQYF.

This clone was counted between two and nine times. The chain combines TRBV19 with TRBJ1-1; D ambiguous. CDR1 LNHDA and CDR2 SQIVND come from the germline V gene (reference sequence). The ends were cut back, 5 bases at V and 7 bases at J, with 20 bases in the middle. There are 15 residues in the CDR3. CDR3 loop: CASSLRTNIRGEAFF. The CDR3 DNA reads TGTGCCAGTAGTCTCCGAACTAATATACGGGGTGAAGCTTTCTTT.

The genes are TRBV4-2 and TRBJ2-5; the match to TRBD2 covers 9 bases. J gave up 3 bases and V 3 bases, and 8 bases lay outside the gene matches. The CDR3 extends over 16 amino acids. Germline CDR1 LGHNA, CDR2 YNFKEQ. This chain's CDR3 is CASSQSGGRAEETQYF. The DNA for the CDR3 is TGTGCCAGCAGCCAGTCAGGCGGGAGGGCCGAAGAGACCCAGTACTTC.

The CDR3 loop is CAYTGQGTYNEQFF. DNA of the CDR3: TGTGCATATACGGGACAGGGCACATACAATGAGCAGTTCTTC. The chain is built from TRBV5-6 and TRBJ2-1, with 9 positions matching TRBD1. CDR3 length equals 14 residues. Germline V gives CDR1 SGHDT, CDR2 YYEEEE.

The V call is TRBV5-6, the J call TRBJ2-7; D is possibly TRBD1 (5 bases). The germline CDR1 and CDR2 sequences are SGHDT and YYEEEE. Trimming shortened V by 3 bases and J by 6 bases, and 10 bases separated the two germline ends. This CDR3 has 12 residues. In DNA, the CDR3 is TGTGCCAGCAGCTGGGGCTCGGCCGAGCAGTACTTC. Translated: CASSWGSAEQYF.

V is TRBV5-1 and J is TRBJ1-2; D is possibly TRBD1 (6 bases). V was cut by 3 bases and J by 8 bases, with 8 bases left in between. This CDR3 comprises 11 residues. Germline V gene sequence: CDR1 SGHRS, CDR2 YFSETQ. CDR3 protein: CASSSGGGYTF. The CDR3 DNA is TGCGCCAGCAGCTCGGGGGGCGGCTACACCTTC.

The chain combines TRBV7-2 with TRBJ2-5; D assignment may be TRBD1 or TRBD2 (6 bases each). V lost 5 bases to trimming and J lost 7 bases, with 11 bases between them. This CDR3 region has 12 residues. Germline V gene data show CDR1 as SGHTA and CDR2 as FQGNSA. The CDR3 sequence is CASSPEGVTQYF. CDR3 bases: TGTGCCAGCAGCCCGGAGGGGGTGACCCAGTACTTC.

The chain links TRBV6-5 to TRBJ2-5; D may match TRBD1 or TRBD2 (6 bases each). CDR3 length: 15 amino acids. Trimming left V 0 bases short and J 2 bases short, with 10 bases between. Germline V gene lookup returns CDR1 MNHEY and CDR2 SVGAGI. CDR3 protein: CASSYSRDTQETQYF. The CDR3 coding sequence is TGTGCCAGCAGTTACTCGCGGGACACACAAGAGACCCAGTACTTC.